This TCR beta chain was obtained from a study of T-cell reconstitution after alpha-beta-depleted transplantation in children. With respect to this clonotype: Its antigen is unidentified.

CDR3 length equals 15 residues. Trimming removed 4 bases at V and 6 bases at J, with 17 bases between. Study results and caveats: In patients about two months after transplant, alpha-beta T cells reportedly arose from several hundred expanded graft clones. Once a year had passed after transplant, T-cell counts and diversity came mostly from newly produced T cells. At day 60, the high TCRbeta diversity found in some patients originated from recipient T cells and thymic progenitors that had survived.

Preparation of the TCRbeta library was carried out with unique molecular identifiers. In TCRdb, the PCR reads were re-called with MiXCR into one record per CDR3 protein. The data show 700,000 to 850,000 distinct CDR3 sequences, roughly 15% seen once. The chain has TRBV12-3 or TRBV12-4 and TRBJ2-3; D perhaps matches TRBD2 (6 bases). This clonotype originated in a male patient younger than 18 who had a stem cell transplant for acute lymphoblastic leukemia, so the T cells may come from the graft donor. This specimen consisted of PBMCs, mostly from graft donor cells, obtained 360 days after TCRalphabeta/CD19-depleted stem cell transplant. In DNA, the CDR3 is TGTGCCAGCAGTTCCTTAGCGGCCGGGGCGGATACGCAGTATTTT. This translates into CASSSLAAGADTQYF.